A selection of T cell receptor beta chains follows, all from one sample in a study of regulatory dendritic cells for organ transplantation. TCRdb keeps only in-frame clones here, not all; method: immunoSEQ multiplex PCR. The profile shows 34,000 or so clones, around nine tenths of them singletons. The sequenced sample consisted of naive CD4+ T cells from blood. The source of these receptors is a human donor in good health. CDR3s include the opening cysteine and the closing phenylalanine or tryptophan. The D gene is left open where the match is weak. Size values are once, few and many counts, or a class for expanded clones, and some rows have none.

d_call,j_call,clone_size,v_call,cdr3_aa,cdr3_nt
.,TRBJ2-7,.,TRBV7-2,CASSLRSPRHDYEQYF,TGTGCCAGCAGCTTAAGGAGTCCCAGGCATGACTACGAGCAGTACTTC
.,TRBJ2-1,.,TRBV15,CATSRRSRGNEQFF,TGTGCCACCAGCAGAAGGTCCCGCGGCAATGAGCAGTTCTTC
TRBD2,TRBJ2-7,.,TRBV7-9,CASSLGILREARGEQYF,TGTGCCAGCAGCTTAGGGATTTTGCGGGAGGCCAGAGGGGAGCAGTACTTC
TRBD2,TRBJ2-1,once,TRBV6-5,CASSSGLAGGGEQFF,TGTGCCAGCAGTTCAGGACTAGCGGGAGGCGGTGAGCAGTTCTTC
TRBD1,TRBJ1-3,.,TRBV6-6,CAISGGRSGNTIYF,TGTGCCATCTCAGGGGGGAGATCTGGAAACACCATATATTTT
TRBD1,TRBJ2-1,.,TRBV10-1,CASSEGTVYNEQFF,TGCGCCAGCAGTGAGGGGACAGTTTACAATGAGCAGTTCTTC
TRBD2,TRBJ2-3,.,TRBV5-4,CASSLAPSGGGNTDTQYF,TGTGCCAGCAGCTTGGCCCCCTCCGGCGGGGGGAACACAGATACGCAGTATTTT
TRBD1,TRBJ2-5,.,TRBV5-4,CASSLGGPQQETQYF,TGTGCCAGCAGCTTAGGGGGCCCGCAACAAGAGACCCAGTACTTC
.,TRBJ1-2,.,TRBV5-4,CASSSGVDRAKLHGYTF,TGTGCCAGCAGCTCGGGCGTGGACCGAGCGAAACTACATGGCTACACCTTC
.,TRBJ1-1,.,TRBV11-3,CASSLGAGLNTEAFF,TGTGCCAGCAGCTTAGGGGCAGGGCTGAACACTGAAGCTTTCTTT
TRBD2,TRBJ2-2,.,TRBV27,CASSEGTGLAGYTGELFF,TGTGCCAGCAGCGAAGGCACGGGACTAGCGGGGTACACCGGGGAGCTGTTTTTT
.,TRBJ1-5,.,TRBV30,CALKQGSNQPQHF,TGTGCCCTCAAACAGGGAAGCAATCAGCCCCAGCATTTT
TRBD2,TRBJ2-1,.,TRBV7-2,CASSQRRLAGVREQFF,TGTGCCAGCAGCCAAAGGCGTCTAGCGGGAGTGAGGGAGCAGTTCTTC
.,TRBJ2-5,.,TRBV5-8,CASSLANIPGPQETQYF,TGTGCCAGCAGCTTGGCGAATATCCCGGGACCCCAAGAGACCCAGTACTTC
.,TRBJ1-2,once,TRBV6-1,CASSGEAGAYGYTF,TGTGCCAGCAGTGGAGAGGCAGGAGCTTATGGCTACACCTTC
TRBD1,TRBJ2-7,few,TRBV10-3,CAISSPGQGFYEQYF,TGTGCCATCAGCTCCCCGGGACAGGGTTTCTACGAGCAGTACTTC
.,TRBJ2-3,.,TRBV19,CASSISQGGADTQYF,TGTGCCAGTAGTATCAGCCAGGGGGGCGCAGATACGCAGTATTTT
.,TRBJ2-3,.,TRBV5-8,CASSLGILRADTQYF,TGTGCCAGCAGCTTGGGGATTCTCCGGGCAGATACGCAGTATTTT
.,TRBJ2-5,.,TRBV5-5,CASSRPGGSGETQYF,TGTGCCAGCAGCCGTCCCGGGGGCTCGGGAGAGACCCAGTACTTC
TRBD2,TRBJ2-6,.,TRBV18,CASSPRPLSGSSGANVLTF,TGTGCCAGCTCACCTAGACCACTTAGCGGGAGCTCTGGGGCCAACGTCCTGACTTTC
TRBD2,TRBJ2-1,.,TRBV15,CATSRDRLAALYNEQFF,TGTGCCACCAGCAGAGACAGACTAGCGGCCCTATACAATGAGCAGTTCTTC
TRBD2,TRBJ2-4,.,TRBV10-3,CAISEPPLRGAINKGNIQYF,TGTGCCATCAGTGAGCCGCCGTTGCGGGGGGCCATCAACAAGGGGAACATTCAGTACTTC
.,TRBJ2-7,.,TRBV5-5,CASSLLARDEQYF,TGTGCCAGCAGCTTACTAGCTAGAGACGAGCAGTACTTC
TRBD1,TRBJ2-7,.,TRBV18,CASSPGTGAPYEQYF,TGTGCCAGCTCACCCGGGACAGGAGCTCCCTACGAGCAGTACTTC
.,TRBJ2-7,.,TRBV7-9,CASSLSGAKYEQYF,TGTGCCAGCAGCTTATCAGGGGCAAAATACGAGCAGTACTTC
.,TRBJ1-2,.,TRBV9,CASSVDRAGDYGYTF,TGTGCCAGCAGCGTAGATAGGGCAGGGGACTATGGCTACACCTTC
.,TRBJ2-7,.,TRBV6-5,CASSYKGYEQYF,TGTGCCAGCAGTTACAAGGGATACGAGCAGTACTTC
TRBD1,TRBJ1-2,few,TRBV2,CASRFTGVGGYTF,TGTGCCAGCAGGTTTACAGGGGTAGGTGGCTACACCTTC
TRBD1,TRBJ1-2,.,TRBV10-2,CASSGDRVWIF,TGCGCCAGCAGTGGTGACAGGGTATGGATCTTC
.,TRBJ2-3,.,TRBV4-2,CASSQRPSSADTQYF,TGTGCCAGCAGCCAACGCCCCAGTTCCGCAGATACGCAGTATTTT
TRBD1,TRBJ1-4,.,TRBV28,CASSFRQGRGEKLFF,TGTGCCAGCAGTTTCCGACAGGGCAGGGGTGAAAAACTGTTTTTT